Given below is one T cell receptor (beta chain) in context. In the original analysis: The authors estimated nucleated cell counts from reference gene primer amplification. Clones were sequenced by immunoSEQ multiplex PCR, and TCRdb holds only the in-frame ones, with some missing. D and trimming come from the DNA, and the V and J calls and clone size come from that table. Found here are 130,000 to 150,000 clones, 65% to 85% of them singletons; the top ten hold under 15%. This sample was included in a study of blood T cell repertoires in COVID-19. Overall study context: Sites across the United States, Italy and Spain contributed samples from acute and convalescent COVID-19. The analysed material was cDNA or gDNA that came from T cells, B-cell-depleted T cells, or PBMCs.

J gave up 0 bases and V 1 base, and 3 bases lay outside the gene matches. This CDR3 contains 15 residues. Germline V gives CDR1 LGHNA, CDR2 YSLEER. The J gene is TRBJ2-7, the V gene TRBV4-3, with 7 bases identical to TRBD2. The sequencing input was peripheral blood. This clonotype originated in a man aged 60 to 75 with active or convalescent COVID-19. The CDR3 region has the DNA TGCGCCAGCAGCCAAGTTGGGGGGGGCTCCTACGAGCAGTACTTC. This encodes CASSQVGGGSYEQYF.